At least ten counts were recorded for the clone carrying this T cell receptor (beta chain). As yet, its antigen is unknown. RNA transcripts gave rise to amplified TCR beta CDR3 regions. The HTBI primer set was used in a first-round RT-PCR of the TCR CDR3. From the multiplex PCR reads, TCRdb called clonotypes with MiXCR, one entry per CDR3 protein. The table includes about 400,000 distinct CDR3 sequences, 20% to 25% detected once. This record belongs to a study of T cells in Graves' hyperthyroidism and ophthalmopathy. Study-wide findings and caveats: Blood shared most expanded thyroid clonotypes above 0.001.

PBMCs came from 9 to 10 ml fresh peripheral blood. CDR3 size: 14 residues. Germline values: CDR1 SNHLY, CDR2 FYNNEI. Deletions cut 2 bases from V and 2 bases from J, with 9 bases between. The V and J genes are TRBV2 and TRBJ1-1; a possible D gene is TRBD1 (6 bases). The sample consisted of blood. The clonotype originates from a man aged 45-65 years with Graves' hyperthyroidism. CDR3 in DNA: TGTGCCAGCAGTGAATTGGGGGCCAACACTGAAGCTTTCTTT. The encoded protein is CASSELGANTEAFF.